This T cell receptor (beta chain) was observed in a study of cytomegalovirus exposure and HLA in healthy donors. Study findings and constraints: It was found in a later analysis that first-cohort TCR clusters tended to co-occur in the 120 validation repertoires. According to the study, 160 or so TCR beta chains were cytomegalovirus-associated. A few CMV-associated chains proved CMV antigen-specific in vitro. Published work reported that the classifier diagnosed cytomegalovirus status with high specificity and sensitivity.

A note on this clone: Its antigen is not known.

The CDR3 is made up of 15 amino acids. Germline V lookup: CDR1 LGHNA, CDR2 YNFKEQ. V was pared by 4 bases and J by 5 bases, with 6 bases of the junction left unmatched. Sequencing was performed with immunoSEQ multiplex PCR; in TCRdb, only in-frame clones are kept and a portion is missing. The sample contains approximately 190,000 clones, around four fifths of which appear only once. The receptor comes from a man between 18 and 35 years old in good health and CMV-seropositive. V is TRBV4-2 and J is TRBJ2-5; 11 nucleotides match TRBD1. The sample comprised PBMCs. This CDR3 reads CASSPDRGLTETQYF. The CDR3 region has the DNA TGTGCCAGCAGCCCGGACAGGGGGCTAACGGAGACCCAGTACTTC.